These 24 T cell receptor beta chains were sequenced from one sample in a study of human T cells and chemical hapten exposure. Time point here: pre-sensitization, week 0. Treatment denoted: therapeutic diphenylcyclopropenone sensitization with weekly scalp DPC. From the RACE reads, TCRdb called clonotypes with MiXCR, one entry per CDR3 protein. The sample records 190,000 or so distinct CDR3 sequences, more than 25% being singletons. Sequenced material: whole blood, taken in connection with sensitization to the hapten diphenylcyclopropenone (DPC). All receptors derive from a woman in her thirties with alopecia areata. Some clones in this sample may be carry-over from other donors' samples.

There are a few counts of this clonotype. The chain employs TRBV28 and TRBJ1-1; 10 nucleotides match TRBD1. Germline CDR1 reads MDHEN; CDR2 reads SYDVKM. This CDR3 has 13 residues. The V gene end was trimmed by 6 bases and the J gene end by 11 bases; junction bases not matched to a gene: 9. This CDR3 reads CASSPGTGDLAFF. CDR3 DNA: TGTGCCAGCAGCCCCGGGACAGGGGATTTGGCTTTCTTT.

The chain has TRBV7-2 and TRBJ2-5, with D hard to call. Germline V gene data show CDR1 as SGHTA and CDR2 as FQGNSA. This CDR3 comprises 11 residues. Trimming left V 7 bases short and J 5 bases short, with 8 bases between. CDR3 bases: TGTGCCAGCACCAATGGGGAGACCCAGTACTTC. It is translated as CASTNGETQYF.

In nucleotides, the CDR3 is TGCAGCGTCCAGGGGGCTTCAGGGGCCAACGTCCTGACTTTC. Residues: CSVQGASGANVLTF. The rearrangement uses TRBV29-1 and TRBJ2-6, with TRBD1 matching 8 bases. The germline CDR1 and CDR2 sequences are SQVTM and ANQGSEA. The J segment lost 4 bases and the V segment lost 6 bases, leaving 5 bases of the junction unmatched. This CDR3 region has 14 residues.

There are a few counts of this clonotype. The chain combines TRBV9 with TRBJ2-3; TRBD1 matches 8 bases. V lost 1 base, J lost 4 bases, and 11 bases stayed unmatched. Germline V gives CDR1 SGDLS, CDR2 YYNGEE. This CDR3 is built from 17 residues. CDR3 bases: TGTGCCAGCAGCGTAAACAGGGGGGCCGGGATCCCAGATACGCAGTATTTT. Translating gives CASSVNRGAGIPDTQYF.

This clonotype occurred a few times. The gene calls are TRBV3-1 and TRBJ1-2; no definite D call. The V end lost 1 base, the J end lost 0 bases, and 12 bases lay between the germline ends. This CDR3 has 16 amino acids. Germline assignment: CDR1 LGHDT and CDR2 YNNKEL (reference sequence). CDR3 DNA sequence: TGTGCCAGCAGCCAAGGGCCTTGGGGAGCTAACTATGGCTACACCTTC. Translation gives CASSQGPWGANYGYTF.

V is TRBV9 and J is TRBJ1-6; D might be TRBD1 (5 bases). V was trimmed by 2 bases and J by 8 bases, leaving 11 bases between them. The CDR3 sequence is 14 residues long. Germline V gives CDR1 SGDLS, CDR2 YYNGEE. The CDR3 spells CASSVGTLDSPLHF. As DNA, the CDR3 is TGTGCCAGCAGCGTGGGGACGCTGGATTCACCCCTCCACTTT.

This sequence joins TRBV28 and TRBJ2-1; TRBD2 agrees at 11 bases. The V and J ends lost 7 bases and 3 bases, in that order; junction bases with no gene match: 2. CDR3 length: 14 amino acids. Germline values: CDR1 MDHEN, CDR2 SYDVKM. The CDR3 loop reads CASILAGDYNEQFF. The CDR3 nucleotides read TGTGCCAGCATACTAGCGGGAGACTACAATGAGCAGTTCTTC.

This clonotype occurred many times. The J gene is TRBJ2-2, the V gene TRBV29-1, with D possibly matching TRBD1 (5 bases). The V end lost 4 bases, the J end lost 3 bases, and 9 bases lay between the germline ends. The germline V gene has CDR1 SQVTM and CDR2 ANQGSEA. This CDR3 spans 13 amino acids. The CDR3 spells CSVAGIDTGELFF. CDR3 in DNA: TGCAGCGTTGCAGGGATTGACACCGGGGAGCTGTTTTTT.

This clonotype has just a few counts. The CDR3 loop is CASSDSRATDTQYF. The CDR3 nucleotides read TGCGCCAGCAGTGATTCGCGGGCCACAGATACGCAGTATTTT. The chain employs TRBV10-1 and TRBJ2-3; tentative D call: TRBD2 (5 bases). V was pared by 3 bases and J by 2 bases, with 9 bases between. Germline values: CDR1 WNHNN, CDR2 SYGVQD (reference sequence). This CDR3 region has 14 residues.

This clonotype was observed a handful of times. The chain employs TRBV4-3 and TRBJ2-2; 9 bases fit TRBD1. V lost 0 bases to trimming and J lost 6 bases; unmatched junction nucleotides: 8. Germline-derived CDR1 and CDR2 are LGHNA and YSLEER. The CDR3 is 17 residues long. CDR3 bases: TGCGCCAGCAGCCAAGATCTGATGGGACAGGGTCCCGGGGAGCTGTTTTTT. Translating it yields CASSQDLMGQGPGELFF.

This clonotype was seen a handful of times. The CDR3 DNA reads as TGCAGCGTCGTTGCCGGGACTATATACTACGAGCAGTACTTC. Its protein product is CSVVAGTIYYEQYF. The chain recombines TRBV29-1 with TRBJ2-7; TRBD2 agrees at 7 bases. CDR1 and CDR2 from the germline V gene are SQVTM and ANQGSEA. This CDR3 is built from 14 residues. The V gene end was trimmed by 6 bases and the J gene end by 3 bases; junction bases not matched to a gene: 11.

In its sample, this clonotype was seen a few times. The rearrangement links TRBV5-1 to TRBJ2-3; TRBD2 aligns across 7 bases. The CDR3 has 14 amino acids. V shed 2 bases, J shed 6 bases, and the junction held 6 bases outside the gene matches. Germline V gene data show CDR1 as SGHRS and CDR2 as YFSETQ. This CDR3 is CASSLGGGKDTQYF. The CDR3 DNA sequence: TGCGCCAGCAGCTTAGGCGGGGGTAAGGATACGCAGTATTTT.

In this sample, this clonotype turned up a few times. V gene TRBV9 combines with J gene TRBJ2-5; a possible D gene is TRBD2 (6 bases). This CDR3 comprises 15 residues. Trimming shortened V by 0 bases and J by 2 bases, and 11 bases separated the two germline ends. Germline-derived CDR1 and CDR2 are SGDLS and YYNGEE. CDR3 region: CASSVAGGLQETQYF. CDR3 DNA sequence: TGTGCCAGCAGCGTAGCTGGAGGGTTGCAAGAGACCCAGTACTTC.

This clonotype was picked up a small number of times. Here the CDR3 DNA reads TGTGCCAGCAGTCTCACGGGAGATACGCAGTATTTT. Its protein product is CASSLTGDTQYF. This chain joins TRBV28 and TRBJ2-3; D not certain. The V end was cut by 5 bases, the J end by 5 bases, with 8 bases between. From germline, CDR1 is MDHEN and CDR2 SYDVKM. The CDR3 sequence is 12 residues long.

This chain connects TRBV10-3 to TRBJ1-1; 10 bases align to TRBD1. CDR1 is ENHRY, CDR2 SYGVKD, per germline. V gave up 4 bases and J gave up 7 bases; unmatched junction bases: 3. This CDR3 is 13 amino acids long. The CDR3 here is CAISGQGAGEAFF. The CDR3 bases are TGTGCCATCAGTGGACAGGGGGCGGGTGAAGCTTTCTTT.

The chain recombines TRBV28 with TRBJ2-7; possible D gene TRBD1, 6 bases. Trimming left V 4 bases short and J 4 bases short, with 11 bases between. CDR1 is MDHEN, CDR2 SYDVKM, per germline. The CDR3 sequence is 13 residues long. This CDR3 reads CASSSTDRYEQYF. The CDR3 nucleotides read TGTGCCAGCAGTTCGACGGACAGATACGAGCAGTACTTC.

This clonotype occurred a few times. The rearrangement joins TRBV29-1 to TRBJ1-1; 7 positions match TRBD1. This CDR3 is 15 amino acids long. The ends lost 0 bases at V and 3 bases at J; junction bases unmatched: 7. Germline-derived CDR1 and CDR2 are SQVTM and ANQGSEA. Written as DNA, the CDR3 is TGCAGCGTTGAAGATCCGACAGGGCTGGACACTGAAGCTTTCTTT. It specifies CSVEDPTGLDTEAFF.

The J gene is TRBJ2-1, the V gene TRBV28; possibly TRBD1 for D (6 bases). CDR1 is MDHEN, CDR2 SYDVKM, per germline. Trimming stripped 8 bases from V and 5 bases from J, with 13 bases between. This CDR3 is built from 13 residues. The CDR3 protein is CASLNRDHNEQFF. The CDR3 DNA sequence: TGTGCCAGCCTTAACAGGGACCACAATGAGCAGTTCTTC. The complete variable domain, with remaining parts taken from reference TRBV28 and TRBJ2-1, reads DVKVTQSSRYLVKRTGEKVFLECVQDMDHENMFWYRQDPGLGLRLIYFSYDVKMKEKGDIPEGYSVSREKKERFSLILESASTNQTSMYLCASLNRDHNEQFFGPGTRLTVL.

The chain employs TRBV7-9 and TRBJ1-1; no definite D call. The CDR3 length is 14 residues. Germline CDR1 and CDR2: SEHNR and FQNEAQ (reference sequence). Deletions cut 5 bases from V and 6 bases from J, with 16 bases between. The CDR3 coding sequence is TGTGCCAGCAGCACAACCGGGCCATGGTCTGAAGCTTTCTTT. It codes for CASSTTGPWSEAFF.

The CDR3 nucleotides are TGCAGCGTACTATGGGGCAGGGTGGCGACTGAGCAGTACTTC. Its protein is CSVLWGRVATEQYF. J is TRBJ2-7 and V is TRBV29-1; possible D gene TRBD1, 5 bases. Germline CDR1 and CDR2: SQVTM and ANQGSEA. The CDR3 totals 14 residues. V dropped 6 bases and J dropped 7 bases, with 22 bases sitting between them.

V usage is TRBV29-1 and J usage is TRBJ2-5, with a possible D match to TRBD1 (5 bases). Germline V gene sequence: CDR1 SQVTM, CDR2 ANQGSEA. This CDR3 is built from 13 residues. Trimming pared 7 bases from V and 6 bases from J, leaving 18 bases between. The CDR3 DNA sequence: TGCAGCGGCCGAGGACACGGCAGGAAGACCCAGTACTTC. Residues: CSGRGHGRKTQYF.

This clonotype showed up just a few times. The gene calls are TRBV20-1 and TRBJ2-7; D not certain. V was shortened by 7 bases and J by 0 bases, with 10 bases between the two germline ends. This CDR3 has 12 residues. Germline assignment: CDR1 DFQATT and CDR2 SNEGSKA (reference sequence). The chain's CDR3 is CSGSSSSYEQYF. CDR3 bases: TGCAGTGGGAGCTCGAGCTCCTACGAGCAGTACTTC.

This sequence joins TRBV18 and TRBJ2-7; 8 positions match TRBD1. V trimming: 0 bases; J trimming: 5 bases; junction bases outside the gene matches: 6. Germline CDR1 KGHSH, CDR2 LQKENI. This CDR3 contains 15 residues. CDR3 residues: CASSPPGAGGHEQYF. The DNA for the CDR3 is TGTGCCAGCTCACCACCAGGGGCAGGGGGCCACGAGCAGTACTTC.

The rearrangement joins TRBV25-1 to TRBJ2-7, with D possibly matching TRBD2 (6 bases). Germline V gene data show CDR1 as MGHDK and CDR2 as SYGVNS. CDR3 length: 15 amino acids. Trimming removed 2 bases from V and 2 bases from J, with 13 bases in between. The CDR3 protein is CASSEMGRWTYEQYF. The CDR3 bases are TGTGCCAGCAGTGAAATGGGGAGGTGGACCTACGAGCAGTACTTC.